Here is one TCR beta chain with its context. The immunoSEQ assay was v3.0, run at survey level. Sequencing used immunoSEQ multiplex PCR; TCRdb keeps in-frame clones, though not all of them. Counted here are fewer than 35,000 clones, less than 98% occurring once; the ten biggest clones make up around 2.7%. The data belong to a study of long-term antiretroviral therapy in people with HIV. Per the germline V gene, CDR1 is SGDLS and CDR2 is YYNGEE. The V and J ends lost 2 bases and 1 base respectively, with 12 bases between them. The CDR3 is made up of 15 amino acids. The receptor was derived from a man aged 25 to 45 with HIV. The chain uses TRBV9 and TRBJ1-2; no clear D. The sample here was unsorted PBMCs, taken 6.9 years after starting antiretroviral therapy. The CDR3 sequence: CASSVALGFNYGYTF. The DNA of the CDR3 is TGTGCCAGCAGCGTGGCATTAGGATTTAACTATGGCTACACCTTC.